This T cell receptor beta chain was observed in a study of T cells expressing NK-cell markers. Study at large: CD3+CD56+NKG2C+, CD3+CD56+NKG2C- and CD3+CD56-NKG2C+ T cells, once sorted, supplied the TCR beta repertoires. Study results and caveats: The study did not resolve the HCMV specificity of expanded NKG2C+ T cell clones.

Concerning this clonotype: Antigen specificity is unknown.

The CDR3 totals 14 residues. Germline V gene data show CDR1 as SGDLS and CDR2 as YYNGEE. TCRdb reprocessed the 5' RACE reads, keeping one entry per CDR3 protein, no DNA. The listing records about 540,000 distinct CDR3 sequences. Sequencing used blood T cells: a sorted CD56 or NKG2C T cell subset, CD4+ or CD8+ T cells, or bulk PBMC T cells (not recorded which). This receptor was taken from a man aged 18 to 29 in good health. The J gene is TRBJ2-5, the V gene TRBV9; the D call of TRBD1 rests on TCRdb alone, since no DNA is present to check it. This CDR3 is CASSVVPGQETQYF.